The next 8 T cell receptor beta chains were all read from a single sample in a study of T-cell reconstitution after alpha-beta-depleted transplantation in children. TCRbeta library construction was performed incorporating unique molecular identifiers. A single record per CDR3 protein comes from TCRdb applying MiXCR to the PCR reads. The data contain a few hundred thousand distinct CDR3 sequences, roughly 9.5% of them singletons. The input for sequencing was PBMCs from the stem cell graft donor, taken from the stem cell graft. These receptor sequences come from a human donor who donated a stem cell graft to a child with SCID.

This clonotype was found many times. This may be a read error: a much more frequent sequence differs by one nucleotide. V usage is TRBV5-5 and J usage is TRBJ1-3; D is unclear. The CDR3 contains 10 residues. The V and J ends lost 6 bases and 5 bases respectively, with 3 bases between them. Germline CDR1 is SGHKS and CDR2 is YYEKEE (reference sequence). The chain's CDR3 is CASNRNTIYF. In DNA form, the CDR3 reads TGTGCCAGCAATAGAAACACCATATATTTT.

This clonotype occurred once. The chain employs TRBV2 and TRBJ1-2, with 10 bases aligning to TRBD1. In germline, CDR1 is SNHLY, CDR2 FYNNEI. There are 12 residues in the CDR3. J was trimmed by 8 bases and V by 7 bases; bases with no gene match: 4. CDR3 amino acids: CASTGTGDGYTF. The DNA of the CDR3 is TGTGCCAGCACCGGGACAGGGGACGGCTACACCTTC.

The CDR3 protein is CSARTGGRETQYF. The CDR3 DNA follows: TGCAGTGCCCGGACAGGGGGTCGAGAGACCCAGTACTTC. This rearrangement joins TRBV20-1 to TRBJ2-5; 10 bases fit TRBD1. CDR1 and CDR2 from the germline V gene are DFQATT and SNEGSKA (reference sequence). V shed 6 bases and J 4 bases; nucleotides not matched to a gene: 5. The CDR3 contains 13 residues.

This clonotype was counted many times. This chain connects TRBV19 to TRBJ2-1; no reliable D call. The V end lost 8 bases, the J end lost 14 bases, and 22 bases lay between the germline ends. The V gene's germline CDR1 is LNHDA and CDR2 SQIVND (reference sequence). CDR3 length: 13 amino acids. CDR3 sequence: CASRPRASEVEFF. CDR3 in DNA: TGTGCCAGTCGCCCCCGGGCTTCCGAAGTGGAGTTCTTC.

CDR3 residues: CSARETGVAYEQYF. For the CDR3, the DNA is TGCAGTGCTAGGGAAACAGGTGTAGCCTACGAGCAGTACTTC. The chain employs TRBV20-1 and TRBJ2-7, with D possibly matching TRBD1 (5 bases). The CDR3 extends over 14 amino acids. The germline CDR1 and CDR2 sequences are DFQATT and SNEGSKA (reference sequence). Deletions cut 3 bases from V and 2 bases from J, with 14 bases between.

The V call is TRBV7-8, the J call TRBJ2-5; 12 bases line up with TRBD2. CDR1 and CDR2 from the germline V gene are SGHVS and FQNEAQ. The CDR3 runs to 15 residues. V was clipped by 4 bases and J by 3 bases; unmatched bases: 3. CDR3: CASSSLAGGKETQYF. CDR3 nucleotides: TGTGCCAGCAGCTCCCTAGCGGGGGGGAAAGAGACCCAGTACTTC.

This clonotype turned up a few times. The chain has TRBV10-3 and TRBJ2-7; TRBD1 is a possible D gene (6 bases). With 11 bases removed from V and 3 bases from J, the gap between germline ends came to 14 bases. The germline V gene encodes CDR1 ENHRY and CDR2 SYGVKD. The CDR3 extends over 12 amino acids. The chain's CDR3 is CAVGTTSYEQYF. The CDR3 DNA follows: TGTGCCGTAGGGACAACTAGCTACGAGCAGTACTTC.

The rearrangement uses TRBV7-6 and TRBJ2-1; possible D gene TRBD1, 6 bases. The V gene's germline CDR1 is SGHVS and CDR2 FNYEAQ. V was clipped by 8 bases and J by 4 bases, with 12 bases between them. The CDR3 sequence is 13 residues long. This CDR3 reads CASQGMRYNEQFF. CDR3 DNA: TGTGCCAGCCAGGGGATGCGTTACAATGAGCAGTTCTTC.